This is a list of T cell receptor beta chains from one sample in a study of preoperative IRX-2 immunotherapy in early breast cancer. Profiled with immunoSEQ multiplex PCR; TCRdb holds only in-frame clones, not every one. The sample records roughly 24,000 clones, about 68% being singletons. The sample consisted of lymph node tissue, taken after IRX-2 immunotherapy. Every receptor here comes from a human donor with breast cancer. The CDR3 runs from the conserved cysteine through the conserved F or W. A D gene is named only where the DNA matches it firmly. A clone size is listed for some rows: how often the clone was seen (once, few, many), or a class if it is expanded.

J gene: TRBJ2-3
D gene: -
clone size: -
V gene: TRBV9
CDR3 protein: CASSLGGSGSTDTQYF
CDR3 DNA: TGTGCCAGCAGCCTAGGGGGGAGCGGGTCCACAGATACGCAGTATTTT

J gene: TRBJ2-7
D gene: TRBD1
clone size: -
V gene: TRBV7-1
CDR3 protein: CATNPGQGYEQYF
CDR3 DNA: TGTGCCACCAATCCGGGACAGGGCTACGAGCAGTACTTC

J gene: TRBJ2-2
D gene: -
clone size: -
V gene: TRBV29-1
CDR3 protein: CSVEGGNTGELFF
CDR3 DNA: TGCAGCGTTGAGGGAGGGAACACCGGGGAGCTGTTTTTT

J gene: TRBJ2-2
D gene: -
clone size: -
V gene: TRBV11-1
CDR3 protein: CASSSPLSGGPWTGELFF
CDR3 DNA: TGTGCCAGCAGCTCACCCTTGTCGGGCGGTCCATGGACCGGGGAGCTGTTTTTT

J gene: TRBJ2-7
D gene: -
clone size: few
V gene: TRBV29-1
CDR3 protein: CSVLGAYSYEQYF
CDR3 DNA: TGCAGCGTCCTTGGGGCGTACTCCTACGAGCAGTACTTC

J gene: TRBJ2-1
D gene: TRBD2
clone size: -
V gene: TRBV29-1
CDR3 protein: CSVETSGPYNEQFF
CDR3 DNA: TGCAGCGTCGAGACTAGCGGACCTTACAATGAGCAGTTCTTC

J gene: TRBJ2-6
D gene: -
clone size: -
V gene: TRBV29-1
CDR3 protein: CSVVRGGAGANVLTF
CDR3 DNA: TGCAGCGTTGTAAGAGGGGGAGCTGGGGCCAACGTCCTGACTTTC

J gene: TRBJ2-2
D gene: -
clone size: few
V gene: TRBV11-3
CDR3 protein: CASSRLGAGPNTGELFF
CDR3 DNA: TGTGCCAGCAGCAGACTCGGCGCGGGGCCTAACACCGGGGAGCTGTTTTTT

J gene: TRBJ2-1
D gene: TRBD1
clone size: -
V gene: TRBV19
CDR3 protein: CASGTGGNEQFF
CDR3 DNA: TGTGCCAGCGGGACAGGGGGCAATGAGCAGTTCTTC

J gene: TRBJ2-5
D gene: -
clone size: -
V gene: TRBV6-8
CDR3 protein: CASSRGPGETQYF
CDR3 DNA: TGTGCCAGCAGTCGCGGGCCGGGAGAGACCCAGTACTTC

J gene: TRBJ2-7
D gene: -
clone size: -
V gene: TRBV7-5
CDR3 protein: CASSLVQGVGEQYF
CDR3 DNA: TGTGCCAGCAGCTTAGTTCAGGGGGTGGGAGAGCAGTACTTC

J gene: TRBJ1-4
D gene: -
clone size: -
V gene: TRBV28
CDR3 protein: CASSPSATNEKLFF
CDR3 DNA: TGTGCCAGCAGCCCTAGTGCAACTAATGAAAAACTGTTTTTT

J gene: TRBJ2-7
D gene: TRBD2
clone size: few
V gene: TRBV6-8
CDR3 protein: CASSYSTQSGGLAGYEQYF
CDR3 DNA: TGTGCCAGCAGTTACTCAACCCAATCTGGGGGACTAGCGGGCTACGAGCAGTACTTC

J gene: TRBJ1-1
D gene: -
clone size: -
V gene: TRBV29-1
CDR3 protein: CSVGTIQGLSTEAFF
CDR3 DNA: TGCAGCGTCGGTACCATACAGGGCTTATCCACTGAAGCTTTCTTT

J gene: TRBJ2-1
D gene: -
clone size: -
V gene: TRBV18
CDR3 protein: CASSPGTSYEQFF
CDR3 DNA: TGTGCCAGCTCACCTGGGACCTCCTATGAGCAGTTCTTC

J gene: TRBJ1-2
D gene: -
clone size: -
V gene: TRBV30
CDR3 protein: CAWSVNSFYGYTF
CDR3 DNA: TGTGCCTGGAGTGTGAACAGCTTCTATGGCTACACCTTC

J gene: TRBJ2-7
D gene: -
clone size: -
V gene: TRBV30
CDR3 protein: CAWSVQLTYEQYF
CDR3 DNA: TGTGCCTGGAGTGTACAACTGACCTACGAGCAGTACTTC

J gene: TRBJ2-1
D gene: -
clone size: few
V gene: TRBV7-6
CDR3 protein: CASSLTLYSYNEQFF
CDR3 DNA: TGTGCCAGCAGCTTAACCCTTTACTCCTACAATGAGCAGTTCTTC

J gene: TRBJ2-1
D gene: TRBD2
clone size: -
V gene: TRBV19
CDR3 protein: CASTNIRGGRSNEQFF
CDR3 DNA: TGTGCCAGTACTAACATTCGGGGCGGGAGGTCGAATGAGCAGTTCTTC

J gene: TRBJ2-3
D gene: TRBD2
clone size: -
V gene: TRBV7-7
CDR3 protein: CASSPSGGFTDTQYF
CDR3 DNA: TGTGCCAGCAGCCCTAGCGGGGGGTTCACAGATACGCAGTATTTT

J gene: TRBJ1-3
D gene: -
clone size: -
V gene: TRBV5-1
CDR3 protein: CASSSGILSGNTIYF
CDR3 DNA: TGCGCCAGCAGCTCCGGGATCCTCTCTGGAAACACCATATATTTT

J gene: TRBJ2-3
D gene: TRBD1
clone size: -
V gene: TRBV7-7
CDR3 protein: CASSFVRQGDADTQYF
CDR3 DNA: TGTGCCAGCAGCTTCGTACGACAGGGGGATGCAGATACGCAGTATTTT

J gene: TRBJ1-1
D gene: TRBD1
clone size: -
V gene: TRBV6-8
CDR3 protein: CASSYGTGGPTEAFF
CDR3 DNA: TGTGCCAGCAGTTACGGGACAGGGGGCCCCACTGAAGCTTTCTTT

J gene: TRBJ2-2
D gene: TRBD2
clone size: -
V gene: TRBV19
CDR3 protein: CASTEYGGTRELFF
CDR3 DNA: TGTGCCAGTACCGAATACGGGGGGACCAGGGAGCTGTTTTTT

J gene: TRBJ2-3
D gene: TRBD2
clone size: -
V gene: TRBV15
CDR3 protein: CATSGIAGEDTQYF
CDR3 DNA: TGTGCCACCAGCGGAATAGCGGGAGAAGATACGCAGTATTTT

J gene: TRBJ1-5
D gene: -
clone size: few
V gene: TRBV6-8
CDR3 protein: CASSRAGASNQPQHF
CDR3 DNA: TGTGCCAGCAGCCGGGCGGGGGCTAGCAATCAGCCCCAGCATTTT

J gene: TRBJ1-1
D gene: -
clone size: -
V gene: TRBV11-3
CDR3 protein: CASSLAGVGPEAFF
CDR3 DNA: TGTGCCAGCAGCTTGGCCGGAGTAGGCCCGGAAGCTTTCTTT

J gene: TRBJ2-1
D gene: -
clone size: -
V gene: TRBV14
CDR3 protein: CASSQRTIIYEQFF
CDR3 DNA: TGTGCCAGCAGCCAACGGACAATAATCTATGAGCAGTTCTTC

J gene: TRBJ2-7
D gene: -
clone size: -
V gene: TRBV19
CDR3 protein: CASSIESGGYEQYF
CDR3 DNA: TGTGCCAGTAGTATAGAGTCCGGGGGATACGAGCAGTACTTC

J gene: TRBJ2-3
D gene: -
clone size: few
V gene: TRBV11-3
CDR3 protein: CASSPQGGSSTDTQYF
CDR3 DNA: TGTGCCAGCAGCCCTCAGGGGGGTAGTAGCACAGATACGCAGTATTTT

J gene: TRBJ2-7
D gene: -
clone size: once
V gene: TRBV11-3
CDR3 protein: CASSSEEAAVYEQYF
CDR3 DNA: TGTGCCAGCAGCAGTGAAGAGGCGGCGGTCTACGAGCAGTACTTC

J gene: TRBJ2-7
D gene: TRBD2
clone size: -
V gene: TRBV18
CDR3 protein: CASSPVVAARGDYEQYF
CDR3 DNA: TGTGCCAGCTCACCGGTGGTTGCGGCCCGGGGGGACTACGAGCAGTACTTC

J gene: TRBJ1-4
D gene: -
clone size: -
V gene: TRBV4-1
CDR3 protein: CASSQYRSVNEKLFF
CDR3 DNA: TGCGCCAGCAGCCAATATCGATCAGTTAATGAAAAACTGTTTTTT

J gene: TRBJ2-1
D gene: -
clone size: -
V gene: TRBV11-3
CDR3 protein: CASSLSYRAYNEQFF
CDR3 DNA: TGTGCCAGCAGCTTATCTTACAGGGCCTACAATGAGCAGTTCTTC

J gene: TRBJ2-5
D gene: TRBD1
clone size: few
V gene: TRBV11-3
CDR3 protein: CASSIRSGQLQETQYF
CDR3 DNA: TGTGCCAGCAGTATTAGGTCGGGACAGCTCCAAGAGACCCAGTACTTC